These T cell receptor beta chains were read from a single sample in a study of shared clonotypes between healthy human individuals. Profiled with immunoSEQ multiplex PCR; TCRdb holds only in-frame clones, not every one. The sample yields about 680,000 clones, about 78% seen once. The sequencing sample was made of memory CD4+ T cells sorted from blood. These receptors came from a woman aged 30 to 39 in good health. Both conserved end residues are part of each CDR3. The D gene is left open where the match is weak. Rows may omit the clone size; those that give it use once, few, many or a size class.

j_gene: TRBJ2-7
abundance: once
v_gene: TRBV14
d_gene: TRBD2
len: 16
CDR3nt: TGTGCCAGCAGCCAAGTATCATTCGGGAGGGCCGCCGAGCAGTACTTC
CDR3aa: CASSQVSFGRAAEQYF

j_gene: TRBJ2-5
abundance: -
v_gene: TRBV5-6
d_gene: TRBD2
len: 17
CDR3nt: TGTGCCAGCAGCTTAGTCATCCAGCGGGACCGCAGGGAGACCCAGTACTTC
CDR3aa: CASSLVIQRDRRETQYF

j_gene: TRBJ2-2
abundance: -
v_gene: TRBV11-2
d_gene: TRBD2
len: 14
CDR3nt: TGTGCCAGCAGCTTACAGGGAGGGACCGGGGAGCTGTTTTTT
CDR3aa: CASSLQGGTGELFF

j_gene: TRBJ1-1
abundance: few
v_gene: TRBV7-9
d_gene: -
len: 14
CDR3nt: TGTGCCAGCAGCCCCGGACCCTTGAACACTGAAGCTTTCTTT
CDR3aa: CASSPGPLNTEAFF

j_gene: TRBJ2-2
abundance: -
v_gene: TRBV29-1
d_gene: TRBD2
len: 15
CDR3nt: TGCAGCGTAGTTACTAGCGGGATGAACACCGGGGAGCTGTTTTTT
CDR3aa: CSVVTSGMNTGELFF

j_gene: TRBJ2-3
abundance: few
v_gene: TRBV6-5
d_gene: -
len: 11
CDR3nt: TGTGCCAGTAGGAGGCAGGGCACGCAGTATTTT
CDR3aa: CASRRQGTQYF

j_gene: TRBJ1-1
abundance: -
v_gene: TRBV5-1
d_gene: -
len: 15
CDR3nt: TGCGCCAGCGGGCAGGACAGCGGAGGATACACTGAAGCTTTCTTT
CDR3aa: CASGQDSGGYTEAFF

j_gene: TRBJ1-2
abundance: -
v_gene: TRBV7-6
d_gene: -
len: 16
CDR3nt: TGTGCCAGCAGTTCTCTGCGTTTAGGCAGGGCGTTAGGCTACACCTTC
CDR3aa: CASSSLRLGRALGYTF

j_gene: TRBJ2-3
abundance: once
v_gene: TRBV9
d_gene: -
len: 14
CDR3nt: TGTGCCAGCAGCGTAGCAGGAGAACCCGATACGCAGTATTTT
CDR3aa: CASSVAGEPDTQYF

j_gene: TRBJ2-5
abundance: -
v_gene: TRBV5-1
d_gene: -
len: 13
CDR3nt: TGCGCCAGCAGCTTGGATAGAGGTGGGACCCAGTACTTC
CDR3aa: CASSLDRGGTQYF

j_gene: TRBJ2-1
abundance: -
v_gene: TRBV20-1
d_gene: -
len: 11
CDR3nt: TGCAGCCGGCGTGTATACAATGAGCAGTTCTTC
CDR3aa: CSRRVYNEQFF

j_gene: TRBJ1-1
abundance: once
v_gene: TRBV4-1
d_gene: TRBD1
len: 17
CDR3nt: TGCGCCAGCAGCCAGAACACAGGGGTTACCATGAACACTGAAGCTTTCTTT
CDR3aa: CASSQNTGVTMNTEAFF

j_gene: TRBJ2-5
abundance: once
v_gene: TRBV5-1
d_gene: TRBD2
len: 15
CDR3nt: TGCGCCAGCAGCTGGACTAGCGGGAGCCAAGAGACCCAGTACTTC
CDR3aa: CASSWTSGSQETQYF

j_gene: TRBJ2-7
abundance: -
v_gene: TRBV5-1
d_gene: -
len: 15
CDR3nt: TGCGCCAGCAGCTTGGGGTGGGGGCGACTTCTCGAGCAGTACTTC
CDR3aa: CASSLGWGRLLEQYF

j_gene: TRBJ1-2
abundance: -
v_gene: TRBV2
d_gene: -
len: 14
CDR3nt: TGTGCCAGCAGGGTGGCGGGTCACGACTATGGCTACACCTTC
CDR3aa: CASRVAGHDYGYTF

j_gene: TRBJ2-2
abundance: -
v_gene: TRBV10-3
d_gene: -
len: 13
CDR3nt: TGTGCCATCAGTGAGGGGTTCCCCGGGGAGCTGTTTTTT
CDR3aa: CAISEGFPGELFF

j_gene: TRBJ2-3
abundance: few
v_gene: TRBV9
d_gene: -
len: 17
CDR3nt: TGTGCCAGCAGCGTACAAGAACGGGGGTATAGCACAGATACGCAGTATTTT
CDR3aa: CASSVQERGYSTDTQYF

j_gene: TRBJ2-5
abundance: -
v_gene: TRBV11-2
d_gene: -
len: 15
CDR3nt: TGTGCCAGCAGCCCCAGCAAAGCCGGAGTGGAGACCCAGTACTTC
CDR3aa: CASSPSKAGVETQYF

j_gene: TRBJ1-5
abundance: -
v_gene: TRBV4-1
d_gene: -
len: 14
CDR3nt: TGCGCCAGCAGCCAAGATGGGCCGAGTCAGCCCCAGCATTTT
CDR3aa: CASSQDGPSQPQHF

j_gene: TRBJ2-7
abundance: -
v_gene: TRBV28
d_gene: TRBD2
len: 15
CDR3nt: TGTGCCAGCAGTCTCGACCTAGCGGTGGCCTACGAGCAGTACTTC
CDR3aa: CASSLDLAVAYEQYF

j_gene: TRBJ2-5
abundance: -
v_gene: TRBV7-9
d_gene: -
len: 12
CDR3nt: TGTGCCAGCAGCTTAACCACCCAGACCCAGTACTTC
CDR3aa: CASSLTTQTQYF

j_gene: TRBJ2-7
abundance: -
v_gene: TRBV5-1
d_gene: -
len: 13
CDR3nt: TGCGCCAGCAGCTTGCTCTGGGGGTCTGGGCAGTACTTC
CDR3aa: CASSLLWGSGQYF

j_gene: TRBJ2-1
abundance: few
v_gene: TRBV7-9
d_gene: TRBD2
len: 16
CDR3nt: TGTGCCAGCAGCCTGAGCGGGAGAGGGAGGATCAATGAGCAGTTCTTC
CDR3aa: CASSLSGRGRINEQFF

j_gene: TRBJ1-4
abundance: few
v_gene: TRBV6-5
d_gene: -
len: 13
CDR3nt: TGTGCCAGCAGGGAAGGTGGGAATGAAAAACTGTTTTTT
CDR3aa: CASREGGNEKLFF

j_gene: TRBJ1-4
abundance: once
v_gene: TRBV5-1
d_gene: -
len: 13
CDR3nt: TGCGCCAGCAGCTTGCGAGCTAATGAAAAACTGTTTTTT
CDR3aa: CASSLRANEKLFF

j_gene: TRBJ1-1
abundance: few
v_gene: TRBV5-1
d_gene: -
len: 14
CDR3nt: TGCGCCAGCAAAATGGGGGCTAGGGGCACTGAAGCTTTCTTT
CDR3aa: CASKMGARGTEAFF